In its sample, the clone carrying this TCR beta chain was seen many times. The sample comes from a study of T cells of healthy individuals. In TCRdb, the 5' RACE reads were re-called with MiXCR into one record per CDR3 protein. The profile covers approximately 50,000 distinct CDR3 sequences, with roughly 15% appearing a single time and 15% to 20% taken by the ten largest. This TCR derives from a human donor in good health.

CDR3 protein: CASAKGGPGAPLHF. CDR3 coding DNA: TGTGCCAGCGCCAAAGGGGGACCCGGGGCACCCCTCCACTTT. The chain links TRBV2 to TRBJ1-6, with a tentative D call TRBD1 (6 bases). In germline, CDR1 is SNHLY, CDR2 FYNNEI. The CDR3 length is 14 residues. The V end was cut by 8 bases, the J end by 11 bases, with 19 bases between.